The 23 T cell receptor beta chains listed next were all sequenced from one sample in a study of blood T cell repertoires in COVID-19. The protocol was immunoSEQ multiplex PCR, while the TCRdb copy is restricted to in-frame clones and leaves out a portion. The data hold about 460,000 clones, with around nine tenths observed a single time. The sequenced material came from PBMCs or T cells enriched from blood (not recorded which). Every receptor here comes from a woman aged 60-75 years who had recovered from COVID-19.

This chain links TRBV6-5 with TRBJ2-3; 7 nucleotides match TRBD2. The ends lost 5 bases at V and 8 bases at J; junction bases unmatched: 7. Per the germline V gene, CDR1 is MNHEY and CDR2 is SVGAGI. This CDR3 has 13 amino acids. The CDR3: CASSPPGLPTQYF. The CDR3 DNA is TGTGCCAGCAGTCCTCCGGGACTACCTACGCAGTATTTT.

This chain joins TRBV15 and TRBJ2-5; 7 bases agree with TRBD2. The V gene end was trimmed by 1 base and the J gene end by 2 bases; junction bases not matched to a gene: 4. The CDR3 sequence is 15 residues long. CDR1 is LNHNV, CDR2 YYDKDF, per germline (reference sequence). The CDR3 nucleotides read TGTGCCACCAGCAGAGGGGGGGGTAATCAAGAGACCCAGTACTTC. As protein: CATSRGGGNQETQYF.

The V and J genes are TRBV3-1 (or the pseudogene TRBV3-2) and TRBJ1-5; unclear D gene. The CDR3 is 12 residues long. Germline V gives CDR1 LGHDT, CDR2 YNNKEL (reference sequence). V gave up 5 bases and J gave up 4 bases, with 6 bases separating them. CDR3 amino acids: CASSYRNQPQHF. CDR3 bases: TGTGCCAGCAGCTATCGGAATCAGCCCCAGCATTTT.

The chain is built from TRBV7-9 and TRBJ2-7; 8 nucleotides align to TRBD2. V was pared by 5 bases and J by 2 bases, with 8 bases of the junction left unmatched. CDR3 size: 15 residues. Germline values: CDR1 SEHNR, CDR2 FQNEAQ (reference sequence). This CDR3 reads CASSPRGGLAYEQYF. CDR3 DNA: TGTGCCAGCAGCCCTAGGGGGGGACTAGCCTACGAGCAGTACTTC.

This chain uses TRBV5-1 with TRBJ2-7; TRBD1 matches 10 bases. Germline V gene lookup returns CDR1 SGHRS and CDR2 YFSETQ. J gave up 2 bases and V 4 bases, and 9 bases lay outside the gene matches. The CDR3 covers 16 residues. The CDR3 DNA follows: TGCGCCAGCAGCCGGTCTCCGGGACAGGGGACCTACGAGCAGTACTTC. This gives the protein CASSRSPGQGTYEQYF.

As DNA, the CDR3 is TGTGCCAGCAGCCAAGGCAGGGCTGGGGCCAACGTCCTGACTTTC. It specifies CASSQGRAGANVLTF. The rearrangement uses TRBV3-1 (or the pseudogene TRBV3-2) and TRBJ2-6; a weak D match, TRBD1 (5 bases). This CDR3 is built from 15 residues. With 1 base removed from V and 2 bases from J, the gap between germline ends came to 6 bases. Germline loops: CDR1 LGHDT, CDR2 YNNKEL (reference sequence).

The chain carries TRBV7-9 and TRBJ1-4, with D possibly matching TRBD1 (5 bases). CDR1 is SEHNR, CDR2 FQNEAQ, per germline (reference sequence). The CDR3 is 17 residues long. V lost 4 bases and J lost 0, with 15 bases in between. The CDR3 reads CASSSALTAATNEKLFF. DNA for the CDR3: TGTGCCAGCAGCTCGGCTTTGACAGCCGCAACTAATGAAAAACTGTTTTTT.

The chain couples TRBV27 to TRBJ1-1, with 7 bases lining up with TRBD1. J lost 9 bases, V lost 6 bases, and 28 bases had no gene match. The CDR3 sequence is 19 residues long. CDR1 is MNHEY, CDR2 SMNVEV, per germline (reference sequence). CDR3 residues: CASRLKPGSGDDRDAQAFF. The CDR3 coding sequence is TGTGCCAGCAGACTCAAGCCCGGGTCGGGGGACGACAGGGACGCTCAAGCTTTCTTT.

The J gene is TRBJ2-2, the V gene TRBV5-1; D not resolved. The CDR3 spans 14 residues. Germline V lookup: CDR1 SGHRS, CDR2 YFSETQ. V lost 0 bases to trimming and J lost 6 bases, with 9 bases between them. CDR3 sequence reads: CASSLAQVAGELFF. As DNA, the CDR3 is TGCGCCAGCAGCTTGGCCCAGGTGGCCGGGGAGCTGTTTTTT.

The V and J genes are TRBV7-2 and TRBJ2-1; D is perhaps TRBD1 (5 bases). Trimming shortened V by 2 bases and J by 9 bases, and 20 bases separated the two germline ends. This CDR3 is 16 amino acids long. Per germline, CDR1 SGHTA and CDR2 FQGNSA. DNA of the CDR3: TGTGCCAGCAGCTTACAGGGTCTCGCGGTATTGGGTGAGCAGTTCTTC. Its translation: CASSLQGLAVLGEQFF.

CDR3 DNA sequence: TGTGCCTGGAGTGTACCCCGGACTAGCGTAGCCAAAAACATTCAGTACTTC. It encodes CAWSVPRTSVAKNIQYF. The genes are TRBV30 and TRBJ2-4, with 9 bases matching TRBD2. The CDR3 sequence is 17 residues long. V was clipped by 0 bases and J by 0 bases; unmatched bases: 6. Germline CDR1 GTSNPN, CDR2 SVGIG (reference sequence).

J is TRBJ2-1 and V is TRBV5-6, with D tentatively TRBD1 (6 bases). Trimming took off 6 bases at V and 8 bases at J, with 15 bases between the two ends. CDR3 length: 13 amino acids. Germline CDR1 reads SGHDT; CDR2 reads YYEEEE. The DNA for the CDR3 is TGTGCCAGCACCGTATACAGGGTTTATGAGCAGTTCTTC. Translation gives CASTVYRVYEQFF.

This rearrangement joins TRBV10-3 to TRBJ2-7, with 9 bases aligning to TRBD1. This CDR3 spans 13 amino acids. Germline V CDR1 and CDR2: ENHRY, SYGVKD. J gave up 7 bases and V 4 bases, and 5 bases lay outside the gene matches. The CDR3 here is CAISGGQGGEQYV. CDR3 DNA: TGTGCCATCAGTGGGGGACAGGGAGGGGAGCAGTACGTC.

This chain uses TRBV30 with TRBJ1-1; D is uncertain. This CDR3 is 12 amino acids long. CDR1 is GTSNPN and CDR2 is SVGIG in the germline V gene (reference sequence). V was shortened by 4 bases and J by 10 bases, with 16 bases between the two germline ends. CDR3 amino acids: CAWNRVQVGAFF. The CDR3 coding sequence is TGTGCCTGGAACCGGGTTCAAGTAGGAGCTTTCTTT.

In nucleotides, the CDR3 is TGTGCCAGTAGCACCGGACAGGGAAACACCATATATTTT. Translated, it gives CASSTGQGNTIYF. This chain links TRBV19 with TRBJ1-3, with TRBD1 as a possible D gene (6 bases). The V and J ends lost 6 bases and 4 bases respectively, with 10 bases between them. The germline V gene encodes CDR1 LNHDA and CDR2 SQIVND (reference sequence). The CDR3 runs to 13 residues.

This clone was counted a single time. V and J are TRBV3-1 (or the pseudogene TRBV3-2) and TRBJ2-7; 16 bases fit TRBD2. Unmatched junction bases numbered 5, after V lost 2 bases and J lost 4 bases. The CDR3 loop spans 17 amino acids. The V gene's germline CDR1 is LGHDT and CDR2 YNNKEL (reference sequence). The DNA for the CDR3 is TGTGCCAGCAGCCAAAACCCGGGACTAGCGGGGGGGTACGAGCAGTACTTC. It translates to CASSQNPGLAGGYEQYF.

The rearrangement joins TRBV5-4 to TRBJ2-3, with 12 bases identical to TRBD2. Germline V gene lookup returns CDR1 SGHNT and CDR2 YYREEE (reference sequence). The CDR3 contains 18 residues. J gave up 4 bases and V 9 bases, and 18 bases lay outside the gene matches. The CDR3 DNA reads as TGTGCCATGACTAGCGGGGGAAAATTTATGGTTGGCCCAGATACGCAGTATTTT. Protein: CAMTSGGKFMVGPDTQYF.

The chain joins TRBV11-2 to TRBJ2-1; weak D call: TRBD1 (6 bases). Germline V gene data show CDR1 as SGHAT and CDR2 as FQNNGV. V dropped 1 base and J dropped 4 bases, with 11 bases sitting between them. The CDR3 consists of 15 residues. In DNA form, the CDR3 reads TGTGCCAGCAGCTTAGCGGGGACAAGATACAATGAGCAGTTCTTC. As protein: CASSLAGTRYNEQFF.

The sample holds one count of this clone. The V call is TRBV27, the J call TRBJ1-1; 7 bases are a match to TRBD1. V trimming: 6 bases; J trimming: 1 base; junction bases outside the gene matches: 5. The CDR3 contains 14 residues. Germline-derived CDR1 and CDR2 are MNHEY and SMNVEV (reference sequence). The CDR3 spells CASSRTGTNTEAFF. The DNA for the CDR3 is TGTGCCAGCAGCCGGACAGGTACGAACACTGAAGCTTTCTTT.

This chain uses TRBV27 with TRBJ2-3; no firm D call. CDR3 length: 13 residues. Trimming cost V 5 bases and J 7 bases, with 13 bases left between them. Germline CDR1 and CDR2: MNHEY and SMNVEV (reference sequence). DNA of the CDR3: TGTGCCAGCAGTCAAAAGCCCTACCATACGCAGTATTTT. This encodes CASSQKPYHTQYF.

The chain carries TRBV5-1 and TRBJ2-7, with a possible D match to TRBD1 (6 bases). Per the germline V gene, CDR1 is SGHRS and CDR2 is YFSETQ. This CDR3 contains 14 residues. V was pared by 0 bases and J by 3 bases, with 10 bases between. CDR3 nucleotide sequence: TGCGCCAGCAGCTTGGGTAAGGGGGTCTACGAGCAGTACTTC. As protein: CASSLGKGVYEQYF.

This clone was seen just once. The CDR3 is CASSPDGEGQGFDEQFF. CDR3 coding DNA: TGCGCCAGCAGCCCCGATGGCGAGGGACAGGGGTTCGATGAGCAGTTCTTC. The chain combines TRBV5-1 with TRBJ2-1; 10 positions agree with TRBD1. The CDR3 loop spans 17 amino acids. The V segment lost 4 bases and the J segment 8 bases; nucleotides outside the gene matches: 15. Germline CDR1 reads SGHRS; CDR2 reads YFSETQ.

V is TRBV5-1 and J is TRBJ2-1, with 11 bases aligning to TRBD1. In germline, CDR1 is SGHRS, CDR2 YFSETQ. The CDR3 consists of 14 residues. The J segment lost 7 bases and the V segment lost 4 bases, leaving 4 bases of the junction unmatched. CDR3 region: CASSPGTGGNEQFF. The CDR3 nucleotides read TGCGCCAGCAGCCCCGGGACAGGGGGAAATGAGCAGTTCTTC.